This TCR beta chain was recorded in a study of T-cell memory formation after mild COVID-19. The overall study: Most TCR clusters belonged to a single donor.

There are 16 residues in the CDR3. V gave up 1 base and J gave up 2 bases, with 12 bases separating them. The germline gives CDR1 SGHKS, CDR2 YYEKEE (reference sequence). This clonotype was seen a handful of times. TCRdb reprocessed the 5' RACE reads with MiXCR, giving one entry per CDR3 protein. The sample lists 200,000 to 300,000 distinct CDR3 sequences; 8.5% to 9.5% were seen once. The sequence was collected from a young man who had mild COVID-19 (a few samples of this study predate the infection). Cell type and time point are not known. This chain connects TRBV5-5 to TRBJ2-2; maybe TRBD1 (7 bases). The source material was PBMCs or a T cell subset sorted from them (not recorded which). The CDR3 loop is CASSLLGGGNTGELFF. The CDR3, as DNA: TGTGCCAGCAGCTTGTTAGGAGGGGGCAACACCGGGGAGCTGTTTTTT. Looking up the rest from reference TRBV5-5 and TRBJ2-2 gives the full variable domain: DAGVTQSPTHLIKTRGQQVTLRCSPISGHKSVSWYQQVLGQGPQFIFQYYEKEERGRGNFPDRFSARQFPNYSSELNVNALLLGDSALYLCASSLLGGGNTGELFFGEGSRLTVL.